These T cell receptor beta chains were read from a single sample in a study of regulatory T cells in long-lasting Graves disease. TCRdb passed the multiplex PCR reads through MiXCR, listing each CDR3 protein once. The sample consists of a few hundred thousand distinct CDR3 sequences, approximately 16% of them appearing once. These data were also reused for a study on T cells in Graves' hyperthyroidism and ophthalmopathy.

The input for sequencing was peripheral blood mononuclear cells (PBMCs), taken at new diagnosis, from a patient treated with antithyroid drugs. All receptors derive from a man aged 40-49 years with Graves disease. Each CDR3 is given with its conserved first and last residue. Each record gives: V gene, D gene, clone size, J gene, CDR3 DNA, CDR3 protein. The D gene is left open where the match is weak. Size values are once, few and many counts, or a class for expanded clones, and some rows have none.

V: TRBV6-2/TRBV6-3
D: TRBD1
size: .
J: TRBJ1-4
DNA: TGTGCCAGCAGTGACTCCGGGACAGGGAGTGAAAAACTGTTTTTT
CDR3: CASSDSGTGSEKLFF

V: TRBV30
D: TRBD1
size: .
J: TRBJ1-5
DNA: TGTGCCTGGGGCCCTGGACAGGGGCGAAATCAGCCCCAGCATTTT
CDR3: CAWGPGQGRNQPQHF

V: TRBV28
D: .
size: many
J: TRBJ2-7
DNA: TGTGCCAGCAGTTTAAGCAGGAGCTACGAGCAGTACTTC
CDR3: CASSLSRSYEQYF

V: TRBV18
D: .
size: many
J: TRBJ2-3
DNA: TGTGCCAGCTCACCACCCGGGGACCTTACGCAGTATTTT
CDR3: CASSPPGDLTQYF

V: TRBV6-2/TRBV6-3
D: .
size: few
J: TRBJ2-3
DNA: TGTGCCAGCAGTTACGGCGAGGATACGCAGTATTTT
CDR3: CASSYGEDTQYF

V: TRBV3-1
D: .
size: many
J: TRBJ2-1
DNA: TGTGCCAGCAGCCAAGATTTACGTTACAATGAGCAGTTCTTC
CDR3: CASSQDLRYNEQFF

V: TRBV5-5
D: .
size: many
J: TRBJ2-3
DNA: TGTGCCAGCAGGAACCGGATGACAGGAGACCACACAGATACGCAGTATTTT
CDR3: CASRNRMTGDHTDTQYF

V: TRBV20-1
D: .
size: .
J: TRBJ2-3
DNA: TGCAGTGCTAGACCTAGCTTGACAGATACGCAGTATTTT
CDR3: CSARPSLTDTQYF

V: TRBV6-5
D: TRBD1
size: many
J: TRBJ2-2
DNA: TGTGCCAGCAGTTACGACCCGGGACAGGGACGCACCGGGGAGCTGTTTTTT
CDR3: CASSYDPGQGRTGELFF

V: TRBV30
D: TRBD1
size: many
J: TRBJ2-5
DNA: TGTGCCTGGAATCGCGGACAGGGTGAGGAGACCCAGTACTTC
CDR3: CAWNRGQGEETQYF

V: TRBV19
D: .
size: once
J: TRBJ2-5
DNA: TGTGCCAGTAGTAAAACCGGGACTGGGCAAGAGACCCAGTACTTC
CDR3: CASSKTGTGQETQYF

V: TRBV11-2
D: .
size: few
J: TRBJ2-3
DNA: TGTGCCAGCAGCCTCATCCCGGGACAATTCTTCATAGATACGCAGTATTTT
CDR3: CASSLIPGQFFIDTQYF

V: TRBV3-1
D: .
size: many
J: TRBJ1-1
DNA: TGTGCCAGCAGCCAATTAGGGGGCACTGAAGCTTTCTTT
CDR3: CASSQLGGTEAFF

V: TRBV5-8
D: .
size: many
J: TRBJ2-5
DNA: TGTGCCAGCAGCTACTGGGACGGTAAAGAGACCCAGTACTTC
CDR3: CASSYWDGKETQYF

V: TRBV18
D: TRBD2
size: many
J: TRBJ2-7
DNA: TGTGCCAGCTCACCACAATCCGGGACTAGCGGTTACTACGAGCAGTACTTC
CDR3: CASSPQSGTSGYYEQYF

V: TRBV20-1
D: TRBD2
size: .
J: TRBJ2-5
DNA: TGCAGTGCTAGTCGCGGGGGGGCCCAAGAGACCCAGTACTTC
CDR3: CSASRGGAQETQYF

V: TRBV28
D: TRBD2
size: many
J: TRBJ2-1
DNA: TGTGCCAGCACGAGCGGGGGAGTCGATGAGCAGTTCTTC
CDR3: CASTSGGVDEQFF

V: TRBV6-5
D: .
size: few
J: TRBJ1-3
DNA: TGTGCCAGCAGTTACTCCACAGGGAGTGGAAACACCATATATTTT
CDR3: CASSYSTGSGNTIYF

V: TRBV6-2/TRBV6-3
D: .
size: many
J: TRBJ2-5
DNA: TGTGCCCGGACCGGAGGGGATGTAGAAGAGACCCAGTACTTC
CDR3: CARTGGDVEETQYF

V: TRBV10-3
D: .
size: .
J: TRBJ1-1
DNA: TGTGCCATAAGGGGATTGAACACTGAAGCTTTCTTT
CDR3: CAIRGLNTEAFF

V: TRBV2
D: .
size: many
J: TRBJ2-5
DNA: TGTGCCAGCCGGATAGGTGGGGAATCCCAAGAGACCCAGTACTTC
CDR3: CASRIGGESQETQYF

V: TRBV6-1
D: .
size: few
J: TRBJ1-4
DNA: TGTGCCAGCAGTGAATTCTGGGGCAGGGCTGAAGGAGATGAAAAACTGTTTTTT
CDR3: CASSEFWGRAEGDEKLFF

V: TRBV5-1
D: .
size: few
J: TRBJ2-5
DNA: TGCGCCAGCGCGCCGAGGATCGGCCGAGGGGAGACCCAGTACTTC
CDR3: CASAPRIGRGETQYF

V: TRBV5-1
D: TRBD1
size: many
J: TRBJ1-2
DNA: TGCGCCAGCAGCTTTAACTGGGGACAGCCCGTCACCTTC
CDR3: CASSFNWGQPVTF

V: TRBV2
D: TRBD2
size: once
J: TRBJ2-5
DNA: TGTGCCAGCAGTGAAGCTAGCGGGGGGTTTCAAGAGACCCAGTACTTC
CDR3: CASSEASGGFQETQYF

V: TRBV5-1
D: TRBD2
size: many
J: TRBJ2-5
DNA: TGCGCCAGCAGTCCGACTAGCGGGGGGCGTGGGACCCAGTACTTC
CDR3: CASSPTSGGRGTQYF

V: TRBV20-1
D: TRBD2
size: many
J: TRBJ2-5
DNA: TGCAGTGCTTTCCAGGGGACTAGGGAGACCCAGTACTTC
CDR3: CSAFQGTRETQYF

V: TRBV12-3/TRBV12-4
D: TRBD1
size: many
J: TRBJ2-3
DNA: TGTGCCAGCAGATACAGGACAGGGACCCTGACAGATACGCAGTATTTT
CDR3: CASRYRTGTLTDTQYF

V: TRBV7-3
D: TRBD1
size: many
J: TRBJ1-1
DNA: TGTGCCAGCAGCTTAAACAGGGGCACTGAAGCTTTCTTT
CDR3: CASSLNRGTEAFF

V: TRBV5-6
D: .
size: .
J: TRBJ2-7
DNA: TGTGCCAGCAGTCTCGGTCCTCTCCTCGAGCAGTACTTC
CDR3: CASSLGPLLEQYF

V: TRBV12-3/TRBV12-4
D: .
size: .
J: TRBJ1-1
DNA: TGTGCCAGCAGCCGGCTAGCGGGGCACACTGAAGCTTTCTTT
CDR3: CASSRLAGHTEAFF

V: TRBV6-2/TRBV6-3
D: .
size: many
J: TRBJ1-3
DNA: TGTGCCAGCCGGCGGACCAACCCTGGAAACACCATATATTTT
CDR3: CASRRTNPGNTIYF

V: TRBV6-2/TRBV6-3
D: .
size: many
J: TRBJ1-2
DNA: TGTGCCAGCAGTTACGGCAGCTATGGCTACACCTTC
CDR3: CASSYGSYGYTF

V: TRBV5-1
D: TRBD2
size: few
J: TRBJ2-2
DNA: TGCGCCAGCAGCTTGGGGTCTAGCGGGGGCACCGGGGAGCTGTTTTTT
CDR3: CASSLGSSGGTGELFF

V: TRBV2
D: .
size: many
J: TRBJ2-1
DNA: TGTGCCAGCAAAGGGGGTTCCTACAATGAGCAGTTCTTC
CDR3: CASKGGSYNEQFF

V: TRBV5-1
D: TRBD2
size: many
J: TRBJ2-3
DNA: TGCGCCAGCAGCTCGGGACTACCGGGGGGTACGCAGTATTTT
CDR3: CASSSGLPGGTQYF

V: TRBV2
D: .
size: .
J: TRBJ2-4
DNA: TGTGCCAGCAGTGACCAGGAAAACATTCAGTACTTC
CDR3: CASSDQENIQYF

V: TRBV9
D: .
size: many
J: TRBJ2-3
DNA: TGTGCCAGCAATAGACGGTACACAGATACGCAGTATTTT
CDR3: CASNRRYTDTQYF

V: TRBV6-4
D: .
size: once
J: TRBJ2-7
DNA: TGCGCCAGCAGTGGTCTAGCCTGGGGCTACGAGCAGTACTTC
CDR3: CASSGLAWGYEQYF

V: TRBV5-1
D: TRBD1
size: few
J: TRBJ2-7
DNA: TGCGCCAGCAGCAACCGGGACAGGAGCTCCTACGAGCAGTACTTC
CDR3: CASSNRDRSSYEQYF

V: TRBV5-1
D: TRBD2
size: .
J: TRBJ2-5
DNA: TGTGCCAGCAGCACAACTAGCGGGGGGGCAAAGACCCAGTACTTC
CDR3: CASSTTSGGAKTQYF

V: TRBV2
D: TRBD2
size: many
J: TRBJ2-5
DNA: TGTGCCAGCAACGGGAGGGAGACCCAGTACTTC
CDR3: CASNGRETQYF

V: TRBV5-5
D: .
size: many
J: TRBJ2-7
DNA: TGTGCCAGCAGACCGGACGCCTCCTACGAGCAGTACTTC
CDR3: CASRPDASYEQYF

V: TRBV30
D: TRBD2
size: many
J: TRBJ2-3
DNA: TGTGCCTGGAGTGAGGGACTAGCGACAGATACGCAGTATTTT
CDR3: CAWSEGLATDTQYF

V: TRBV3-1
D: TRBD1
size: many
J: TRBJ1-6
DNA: TGTGCCAGCAGCCAAAGCGGACAGGGGAAGTCACCCCTCCACTTT
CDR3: CASSQSGQGKSPLHF

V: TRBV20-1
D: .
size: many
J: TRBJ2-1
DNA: TGCAGTGCTAGGGCCCCGGACTACAATGAGCAGTTCTTC
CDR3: CSARAPDYNEQFF

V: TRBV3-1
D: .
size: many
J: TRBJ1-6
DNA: TGTGCCAGCAGCCACACGACCGGGGCAATAAATTCACCCCTCCACTTT
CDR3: CASSHTTGAINSPLHF

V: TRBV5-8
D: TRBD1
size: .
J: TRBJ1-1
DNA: TGTGCCAGCAGCTCTCACAGGGGGAATATGAACACTGAAGCTTTCTTT
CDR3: CASSSHRGNMNTEAFF

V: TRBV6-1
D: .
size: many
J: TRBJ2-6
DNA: TGTGCCAGCAGATACCAGCGTGGAAGCTCTGGGGCCAACGTCCTGACTTTC
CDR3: CASRYQRGSSGANVLTF

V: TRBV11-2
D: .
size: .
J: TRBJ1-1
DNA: TGTGCCAGCAGCTTATCTCCGGGAGGCGGTAAAGCTTTCTTT
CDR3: CASSLSPGGGKAFF